These 11 T cell receptor beta chains came from one sample sequenced in a study of cytomegalovirus exposure and HLA in healthy donors. The PCR ran on 60 Vbeta and 13 Jbeta primers. The protocol was immunoSEQ multiplex PCR, while the TCRdb copy is restricted to in-frame clones and leaves out a portion. The sample carries just over 200,000 clones, approximately 78% recorded once. The sequencing sample was made of PBMCs. Receptors were obtained from a woman in her thirties or forties in good health and CMV-seronegative.

This clone came up a few times. The V and J genes are TRBV4-2 and TRBJ1-6; unclear D gene. Trimming cost V 1 base and J 7 bases, with 11 bases left between them. The CDR3 has 15 amino acids. Germline loops: CDR1 LGHNA, CDR2 YNFKEQ. The CDR3, as DNA: TGTGCCAGCAGCCAAGGACCGACTAACAATTCACCCCTCCACTTT. The encoded protein is CASSQGPTNNSPLHF.

This clone occurred once. The V gene is TRBV13, the J gene TRBJ2-3; 9 positions agree with TRBD2. The CDR3 has 18 residues. Germline CDR1 reads PRHDT; CDR2 reads FYEKMQ (reference sequence). V lost 1 base to trimming and J lost 0 bases; unmatched junction nucleotides: 8. CDR3 DNA: TGTGCCAGCAGCTTAGAAGCTAGCGGGGTTACTAGCACAGATACGCAGTATTTT. Translated, it gives CASSLEASGVTSTDTQYF.

The table lists this clone with a count of one. The rearrangement joins TRBV9 to TRBJ2-1, with 13 bases that match TRBD2. V shed 6 bases, J shed 9 bases, and the junction held 6 bases outside the gene matches. CDR3 length: 14 residues. Looked up from germline, CDR1 is SGDLS and CDR2 is YYNGEE. The CDR3 here is CASTGLAGAGEQFF. The CDR3, as DNA: TGTGCCAGCACCGGACTAGCGGGAGCGGGTGAGCAGTTCTTC.

The chain combines TRBV9 with TRBJ2-5, with TRBD1 matching over 8 bases. The CDR3 is 17 amino acids. V trimming: 0 bases; J trimming: 2 bases; junction bases outside the gene matches: 9. Germline V CDR1 and CDR2: SGDLS, YYNGEE. This CDR3 is CASSVASEGTGQETQYF. DNA for the CDR3: TGTGCCAGCAGCGTAGCTTCCGAGGGGACAGGTCAAGAGACCCAGTACTTC.

This chain uses TRBV15 with TRBJ2-3; 9 bases are a match to TRBD2. Unmatched junction bases numbered 7, after V lost 1 base and J lost 5 bases. Germline CDR1 is LNHNV and CDR2 is YYDKDF (reference sequence). The length of the CDR3 is 16 residues. For the CDR3, the DNA is TGTGCCACCAGCAGAGTAATAGCGGGAGCCGGAGATACGCAGTATTTT. Translating gives CATSRVIAGAGDTQYF.

The chain carries TRBV28 and TRBJ1-1, with unresolved D. Germline CDR1 and CDR2: MDHEN and SYDVKM. V was clipped by 3 bases and J by 4 bases, with 6 bases between them. The CDR3 covers 12 residues. The CDR3 is CASSFGRTEAFF. The CDR3 DNA follows: TGTGCCAGCAGTTTCGGTCGCACTGAAGCTTTCTTT. Full variable domain (rest looked up from reference TRBV28 and TRBJ1-1): DVKVTQSSRYLVKRTGEKVFLECVQDMDHENMFWYRQDPGLGLRLIYFSYDVKMKEKGDIPEGYSVSREKKERFSLILESASTNQTSMYLCASSFGRTEAFFGQGTRLTVV.

This clone was counted ten times or more. The chain couples TRBV27 to TRBJ2-3, with TRBD1 as a possible D gene (6 bases). Trimming removed 5 bases at V and 4 bases at J, with 13 bases between. The CDR3 covers 14 residues. The germline CDR1 and CDR2 sequences are MNHEY and SMNVEV (reference sequence). CDR3 in amino acids: CASSQGSGPDTQYF. DNA of the CDR3: TGTGCCAGCAGTCAGGGGTCGGGTCCAGATACGCAGTATTTT.

The chain uses TRBV2 and TRBJ2-2; 11 bases align to TRBD2. From germline, CDR1 is SNHLY and CDR2 FYNNEI. J gave up 5 bases and V 6 bases, and 5 bases lay outside the gene matches. This CDR3 comprises 15 residues. The CDR3 nucleotides read TGTGCCAGCAGAACCGGGACTAGCGGAACCGGGGAGCTGTTTTTT. Protein product: CASRTGTSGTGELFF.

The chain employs TRBV6-5 and TRBJ2-5, with 11 bases identical to TRBD2. The junction had 4 bases not matched to a gene; V was cut back by 0 bases and J by 4 bases. CDR3 length: 16 residues. In germline, CDR1 is MNHEY, CDR2 SVGAGI. CDR3: CASSYSTSGRIETQYF. CDR3 bases: TGTGCCAGCAGTTACTCTACTAGCGGGAGAATAGAGACCCAGTACTTC.

The chain uses TRBV28 and TRBJ2-7; the match to TRBD2 covers 9 bases. V was clipped by 4 bases and J by 1 base; unmatched bases: 5. Germline V lookup: CDR1 MDHEN, CDR2 SYDVKM. This CDR3 region has 15 residues. This chain's CDR3 is CASSSPSGKSYEQYF. DNA for the CDR3: TGTGCCAGCAGTTCCCCTAGCGGGAAGTCCTACGAGCAGTACTTC.

V and J are TRBV18 and TRBJ2-2, with D perhaps matching TRBD1 (6 bases). With 6 bases removed from V and 6 bases from J, the gap between germline ends came to 17 bases. The CDR3 consists of 15 residues. The germline gives CDR1 KGHSH, CDR2 LQKENI. The DNA of the CDR3 is TGTGCCAGCTCCGCTGACAGGACCCCCTCCGGGGAGCTGTTTTTT. As protein: CASSADRTPSGELFF.